This T cell receptor (beta chain) was captured by sequencing in a study of human T cells and chemical hapten exposure. Regarding time point: patch test 1, 2 weeks after DPC sensitization. The treatment denotes: therapeutic diphenylcyclopropenone sensitization with weekly scalp DPC. CDR3 size: 15 residues. Germline-derived CDR1 and CDR2 are MGHDK and SYGVNS. The V end lost 2 bases, the J end lost 0 bases, and 10 bases lay between the germline ends. The study used a library that attached unique molecular identifiers to individual cDNA molecules. Each CDR3 protein is one row after TCRdb ran MiXCR on the RACE reads. Among over 75,000 distinct CDR3 sequences listed, under 9% were seen once.

This TCR was recovered from a woman in her 30s with alopecia areata. Some clones in this sample may be carry-over from other donors' samples. This sequence joins TRBV25-1 and TRBJ1-2, with D unclear. Specimen: whole blood, collected in connection with sensitization to the hapten diphenylcyclopropenone (DPC). In nucleotides, the CDR3 is TGTGCCAGCAGTGAAACGACGGGGACTAACTATGGCTACACCTTC. Translated: CASSETTGTNYGYTF.